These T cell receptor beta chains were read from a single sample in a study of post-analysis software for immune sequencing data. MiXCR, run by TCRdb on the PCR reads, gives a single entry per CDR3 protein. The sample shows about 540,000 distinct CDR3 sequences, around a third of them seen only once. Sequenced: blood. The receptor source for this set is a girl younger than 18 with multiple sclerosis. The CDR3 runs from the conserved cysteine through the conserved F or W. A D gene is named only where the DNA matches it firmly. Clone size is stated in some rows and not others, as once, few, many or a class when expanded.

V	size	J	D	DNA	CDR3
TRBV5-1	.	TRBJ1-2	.	TGCGCCAGCAGCTTGGGACAGCAGAATCGGGGCTACACCTTC	CASSLGQQNRGYTF
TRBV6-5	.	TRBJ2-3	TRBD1	TGTGCCAGCAGCCCTATCGGACAGGGTGGCACAGATACGCAGTATTTT	CASSPIGQGGTDTQYF
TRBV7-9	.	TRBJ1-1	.	TGTGCCAGCAGCTTAAGGGGCCAGGCTGAAGCTTTCTTT	CASSLRGQAEAFF
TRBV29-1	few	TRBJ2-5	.	TGCAGCGTTGATTTACAGGCGGAGACCCAGTACTTC	CSVDLQAETQYF
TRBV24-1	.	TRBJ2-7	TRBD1	TGTGCCACCAGTGACCCCACAGGGGCCAAACCCTACGAGCAGTACTTC	CATSDPTGAKPYEQYF
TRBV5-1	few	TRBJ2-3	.	TGCGCCAGCAAGATCTGGCCCACCCTGGCAGATACGCAGTATTTT	CASKIWPTLADTQYF
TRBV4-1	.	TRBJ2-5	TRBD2	TGCGCCAGCAGCCAAGAAGAGAGCGGGGGGTACTGGGAGACCCAGTACTTC	CASSQEESGGYWETQYF
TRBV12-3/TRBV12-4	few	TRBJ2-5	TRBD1	TGTGCCAGCAGTTTAGGGGGACAGGGGGCTTTTCCGTACTTC	CASSLGGQGAFPYF
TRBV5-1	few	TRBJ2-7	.	TGCGCCAGCAGTTTACCCCCTAGGGCCGTTACCTACGAGCAGTACTTC	CASSLPPRAVTYEQYF
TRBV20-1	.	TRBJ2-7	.	TGCAGTGCTAGCCGGGGGCCCCGATACTCCTACGAGCAGTACTTC	CSASRGPRYSYEQYF
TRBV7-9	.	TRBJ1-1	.	TGTGCCAGCCTACAGATCGGAGTGACTGAAGCTTTCTTT	CASLQIGVTEAFF
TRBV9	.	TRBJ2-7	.	TGTGCCAGCAGCGTACATCTGGGCGAGCAGTACTTC	CASSVHLGEQYF
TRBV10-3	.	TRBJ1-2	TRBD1	TGTGCCATCAGTGAGTCCGACAGGGAGTATGGCTACACCTTC	CAISESDREYGYTF
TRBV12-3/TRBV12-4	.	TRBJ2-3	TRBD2	TGTGCCAGCAGTTTACAGGGCGGGGGGGCAGATACGCAGTATTTT	CASSLQGGGADTQYF
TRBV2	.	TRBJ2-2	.	TGTGCCAGCAAAAAGCCACCGGACACCGGGGAGCTGTTTTTT	CASKKPPDTGELFF
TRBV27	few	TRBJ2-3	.	TGTGCCAGCAGTTCCCCAAGCAAGGGCCCAGATACGCAGTATTTT	CASSSPSKGPDTQYF
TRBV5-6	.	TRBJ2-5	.	TGTGCCAGCAGCTTGGAGGCACTTGGGGCCCAGTACTTC	CASSLEALGAQYF
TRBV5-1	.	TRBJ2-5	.	TGCGCCAGCAGCTTGGACAGAACGGAGCAGTACTTC	CASSLDRTEQYF
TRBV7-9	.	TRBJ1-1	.	TGTGCCAGCAGCTTAAACGACGGCACTGAAGCTTTCTTT	CASSLNDGTEAFF
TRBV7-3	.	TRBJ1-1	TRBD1	TGTGCCAGCAGCTCCCGGACAGGCGTGGAAGCTTTCTTT	CASSSRTGVEAFF
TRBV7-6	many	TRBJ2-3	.	TGTGCCAGCAGCCCTGAGGCGGAGGGAACAGATACGCAGTATTTT	CASSPEAEGTDTQYF
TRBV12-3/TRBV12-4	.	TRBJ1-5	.	TGTGCCAGCAGTTTAGTAGGAGGCAGGCCCCAGCATTTT	CASSLVGGRPQHF
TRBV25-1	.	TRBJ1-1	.	TGTGCCAGCAGTGAATGGGCAGACTTCATGAACACTGAAGCTTTCTTT	CASSEWADFMNTEAFF
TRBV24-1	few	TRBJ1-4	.	TGTGCCACCAGCAGGGACGCCAGTAGTGAAAAACTGTTTTTT	CATSRDASSEKLFF
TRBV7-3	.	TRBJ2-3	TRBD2	TGTGCCAGCAGCTCCTCACTAGCGGGGAGCACAGATACGCAGTATTTT	CASSSSLAGSTDTQYF
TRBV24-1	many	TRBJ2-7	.	TGTGCCACCGGGGAGGACTCCTACGAGCAGTACTTC	CATGEDSYEQYF